The text below deals with one TCR beta chain. Its antigen remains unknown. This sample was taken from a study of CD8+CD57+ T cells in acquired aplastic anemia. About the research overall: DNA from sorted CD4+ and CD8+ cells averaged around 3 ug. Overall study findings and caveats: Patients showed no significant difference from controls in CD8+ Simpson's diversity.

CDR3 and TCR beta VDJ profiling relied on a genomic DNA template. TCRdb re-called the reads with MiXCR, one entry per CDR3 protein. The repertoire includes about 40,000 distinct CDR3 sequences, about 60% of them detected once, and roughly three fifths sits in the top ten. Patients picked for sequencing had shown CD8+CD57+ cell expansion detected by flow cytometry. With no exception, the patients had severe acquired aplastic anemia. The clonotype comes from a human donor with aplastic anemia. The sample taken for sequencing was sorted CD4+, CD8+, or CD8+CD57+ T cells (not recorded which) from PBMCs.

The CDR3 loop is CATQGGPGSGYTF. DNA for the CDR3: TGTGCCACCCAAGGGGGCCCTGGGAGCGGCTACACCTTC. V and J are TRBV2 and TRBJ1-2; TRBD1 matches 7 bases. CDR3 length: 13 amino acids. The germline CDR1 and CDR2 sequences are SNHLY and FYNNEI. The J segment lost 8 bases and the V segment lost 10 bases, leaving 13 bases of the junction unmatched.